Following are 25 T cell receptor beta chains from one sample sequenced in a study of shared clonotypes between healthy human individuals. The protocol was immunoSEQ multiplex PCR, while the TCRdb copy is restricted to in-frame clones and leaves out a portion. The sample has approximately 2.5 million clones, more than 85% seen once; the top ten hold 0.35% to 0.45%. Sequencing was performed on naive CD4+ T cells from PBMCs. Described subset: CD45RA+ positively selected. These receptors all stem from a man between 18 and 35 years old in good health. Some clones in this sample may be carry-over from other donors' samples.

The CDR3 region is CASSLGVSGTTDTQYF. The CDR3 DNA follows: TGTGCCAGCAGCTTAGGGGTTAGCGGGACCACAGATACGCAGTATTTT. V gene TRBV7-9 combines with J gene TRBJ2-3; 8 nucleotides match TRBD2. This CDR3 contains 16 residues. V lost 1 base, J lost 2 bases, and 5 bases stayed unmatched. Germline CDR1 reads SEHNR; CDR2 reads FQNEAQ (reference sequence).

The chain uses TRBV29-1 and TRBJ2-1; no clear D gene. V lost 6 bases, J lost 3 bases, and 9 bases lay in between. There are 12 residues in the CDR3. Germline-derived CDR1 and CDR2 are SQVTM and ANQGSEA. The CDR3 loop is CSVGDRYNEQFF. CDR3 coding DNA: TGCAGCGTCGGTGACCGCTACAATGAGCAGTTCTTC.

V and J are TRBV11-2 and TRBJ2-7, with D possibly TRBD1 on 6 matching bases. Deletions cut 6 bases from V and 2 bases from J, with 14 bases between. The length of the CDR3 is 14 residues. Germline CDR1 and CDR2: SGHAT and FQNNGV. CDR3 nucleotide sequence: TGTGCCAGCAGTCGACAGGCCCTCACCTACGAGCAGTACTTC. Amino acids: CASSRQALTYEQYF.

This chain connects TRBV11-2 to TRBJ2-5, with TRBD1 identical over 7 bases. The J call may not be correct, given that the DNA end is closer to TRBJ2-7. This CDR3 is 14 amino acids long. Germline V lookup: CDR1 SGHAT, CDR2 FQNNGV. The CDR3 DNA reads as TGTGCCAGCAGCCCCCAGACAGGGCCCTACGAGCAGTACTTC. Its protein is CASSPQTGPYEQYF.

V usage is TRBV6-1 and J usage is TRBJ2-7; D remains unclear. V lost 4 bases and J 2 bases, leaving 15 bases between the germline ends. CDR1 and CDR2 from the germline V gene are MNHNS and SASEGT. CDR3 length: 15 amino acids. The CDR3 bases are TGTGCCAGCAGTGGGACGGTGCCTAGGGCCTACGAGCAGTACTTC. Its protein product is CASSGTVPRAYEQYF.

This chain joins TRBV10-3 and TRBJ2-7; 13 bases are shared with TRBD2. Trimming cost V 2 bases and J 4 bases; bases outside gene matches: 2. Germline CDR1 is ENHRY and CDR2 is SYGVKD. This CDR3 region has 15 residues. In DNA form, the CDR3 reads TGTGCCATCAGTGAGCCGGGACTAGCGGGATACGAGCAGTACTTC. Its protein product is CAISEPGLAGYEQYF.

The CDR3: CASSKGPRDREQFF. CDR3 DNA sequence: TGTGCCAGCAGCAAAGGCCCACGGGACAGGGAACAGTTCTTC. The chain employs TRBV21-1 and TRBJ2-1; the D segment call TRBD1 is taken from the table without a DNA check. TRBV21-1 counts as a pseudogene. The CDR3 sequence is 14 residues long.

The rearrangement links TRBV4-1 to TRBJ1-2; D gene unclear. Germline V gene sequence: CDR1 MGHRA, CDR2 YSYEKL. Trimming removed 0 bases at V and 5 bases at J, with 7 bases between. The CDR3 has 13 amino acids. CDR3 DNA sequence: TGCGCCAGCAGCCAAGATCCCCAGTATGGCTACACCTTC. It encodes CASSQDPQYGYTF.

The chain links TRBV6-1 to TRBJ2-7; 8 nucleotides match TRBD1. The CDR3 sequence is 14 residues long. With 5 bases clipped from V and 2 bases from J, the junction kept 5 bases outside the gene matches. The germline V gene encodes CDR1 MNHNS and CDR2 SASEGT. CDR3 bases: TGTGCCAGCAGTAAACGGACAGGGACCTACGAGCAGTACTTC. It translates to CASSKRTGTYEQYF.

This clone was detected a few times. Different DNA sequences within this sample yield the same CDR3. This rearrangement joins TRBV11-2 to TRBJ1-1; D is unclear. Germline lookup yields CDR1 SGHAT and CDR2 FQNNGV. V was trimmed by 2 bases and J by 4 bases, leaving 8 bases between them. The length of the CDR3 is 13 residues. The CDR3 here is CASSLSGGTEAFF. In DNA, the CDR3 is TGTGCCAGCAGCTTATCGGGCGGCACTGAAGCTTTCTTT.

As regards this clone: The same CDR3 arises from other DNA sequences in this sample as well. The J gene is TRBJ1-1, the V gene TRBV11-2; no reliable D call. The V gene lost 1 base and the J gene lost 1 base, with 7 bases spanning the gap. CDR1 and CDR2 (germline): SGHAT, FQNNGV. CDR3 length: 14 amino acids. The CDR3 is CASSLAWGNTEAFF. DNA of the CDR3: TGTGCCAGCAGCTTAGCCTGGGGGAACACTGAAGCTTTCTTT.

The rearrangement joins TRBV5-6 to TRBJ2-3; 13 nucleotides line up with TRBD2. This CDR3 is built from 17 residues. Germline CDR1 is SGHDT and CDR2 is YYEEEE. V trimming: 4 bases; J trimming: 1 base; junction bases outside the gene matches: 6. This CDR3 reads CASSRTSGSEGTDTQYF. CDR3 DNA: TGTGCCAGCAGCCGGACTAGCGGGAGCGAAGGCACAGATACGCAGTATTTT.

CDR3 bases: TGTGCCAGCAGCCAAATAGAGACCCAGTACTTC. Encoded protein: CASSQIETQYF. The chain combines TRBV7-2 with TRBJ2-5, with D unclear. CDR1 and CDR2 (germline): SGHTA, FQGNSA. The CDR3 covers 11 residues. Trimming stripped 5 bases from V and 4 bases from J, with 5 bases between.

The chain combines TRBV19 with TRBJ1-5; possibly TRBD1 for D (5 bases). V was clipped by 5 bases and J by 6 bases, with 11 bases between them. Per the germline V gene, CDR1 is LNHDA and CDR2 is SQIVND (reference sequence). The CDR3 has 13 residues. In nucleotides, the CDR3 is TGTGCCAGTAGTGGTTCAGGGAGTCAGCCCCAGCATTTT. Translated, it gives CASSGSGSQPQHF.

This chain links TRBV6-6 with TRBJ1-3, with D possibly TRBD1 on 5 matching bases. The V end lost 6 bases, the J end lost 0 bases, and 12 bases lay between the germline ends. This CDR3 region has 15 residues. In germline, CDR1 is MNHNY, CDR2 SVGAGI (reference sequence). CDR3 amino acids: CASRAWDFSGNTIYF. CDR3 nucleotide sequence: TGTGCCAGCAGAGCCTGGGACTTCTCTGGAAACACCATATATTTT.

The V call is TRBV10-3, the J call TRBJ2-1; TRBD2 aligns across 7 bases. CDR1 is ENHRY, CDR2 SYGVKD, per germline. Losses at the gene ends were 2 bases for V and 8 bases for J; bases not matched to a gene: 6. This CDR3 spans 14 amino acids. The CDR3 DNA follows: TGTGCCATCAGTGAGCGCGGGACTATTTATGAGCAGTTCTTC. It encodes CAISERGTIYEQFF.

The J gene is TRBJ2-1, the V gene TRBV5-4; the D gene is possibly TRBD1 (5 bases). CDR1 and CDR2 (germline): SGHNT, YYREEE (reference sequence). The germline V and J ends were trimmed by 2 bases and 9 bases, with 12 bases remaining between them. The CDR3 spans 13 residues. CDR3 residues: CASSLRRASEQFF. As DNA, the CDR3 is TGTGCCAGCAGCTTACGCAGGGCAAGTGAGCAGTTCTTC.

The CDR3 sequence: CASSAKGGGTEAFF. The CDR3 DNA reads TGTGCCAGCAGCGCGAAAGGGGGCGGAACTGAAGCTTTCTTT. V is TRBV25-1 and J is TRBJ1-1; 7 bases are a match to TRBD1. Germline V lookup: CDR1 MGHDK, CDR2 SYGVNS. J was trimmed by 5 bases and V by 6 bases; bases with no gene match: 9. The CDR3 is 14 residues long.

The chain joins TRBV7-6 to TRBJ2-7, with D possibly being TRBD1 (6 bases). Trimming shortened V by 1 base and J by 1 base, and 14 bases separated the two germline ends. Germline V gene sequence: CDR1 SGHVS, CDR2 FNYEAQ. CDR3 size: 16 residues. The CDR3 sequence: CASSLGPPGESYEQYF. For the CDR3, the DNA is TGTGCCAGCAGCTTAGGGCCGCCAGGGGAATCCTACGAGCAGTACTTC.

The V and J genes are TRBV5-4 and TRBJ2-7; possible D gene TRBD2, 5 bases. Trimming shortened V by 0 bases and J by 0 bases, and 7 bases separated the two germline ends. CDR3 length: 14 residues. Germline V gene data show CDR1 as SGHNT and CDR2 as YYREEE (reference sequence). CDR3 sequence (DNA): TGTGCCAGCAGCTTGGAAGCGGCCTCCTACGAGCAGTACTTC. It codes for CASSLEAASYEQYF. The entire variable domain, with the rest obtained from reference TRBV5-4 and TRBJ2-7, is as follows: ETGVTQSPTHLIKTRGQQVTLRCSSQSGHNTVSWYQQALGQGPQFIFQYYREEENGRGNFPPRFSGLQFPNYSSELNVNALELDDSALYLCASSLEAASYEQYFGPGTRLTVT.

This chain joins TRBV28 and TRBJ2-1; 12 nucleotides align to TRBD1. Looked up from germline, CDR1 is MDHEN and CDR2 is SYDVKM. The CDR3 totals 16 residues. Trimming removed 4 bases from V and 9 bases from J; junction bases left unmatched: 10. The CDR3 nucleotides are TGTGCCAGCAGTTCAATGCCGGGACAGGGGGCGAGTGAGCAGTTCTTC. Its protein is CASSSMPGQGASEQFF.

V and J are TRBV2 and TRBJ1-2; 9 positions agree with TRBD1. CDR3 length: 13 amino acids. The J segment lost 7 bases and the V segment lost 8 bases, leaving 8 bases of the junction unmatched. Germline V gene sequence: CDR1 SNHLY, CDR2 FYNNEI. CDR3 loop: CASGRTGASGYTF. The DNA of the CDR3 is TGTGCCAGCGGTAGGACAGGGGCTTCTGGCTACACCTTC.

The chain combines TRBV9 with TRBJ2-2; possibly TRBD1 for D (5 bases). The CDR3 length is 16 residues. Germline V gene data show CDR1 as SGDLS and CDR2 as YYNGEE. The V end was cut by 4 bases, the J end by 1 base, with 14 bases between. CDR3 sequence reads: CASSTQDTRNTGELFF. In DNA, the CDR3 is TGTGCCAGCAGCACCCAGGACACGCGGAACACCGGGGAGCTGTTTTTT.

Details on this clone: This sample also contains other DNA sequences that code for the same CDR3. The CDR3: CASSSGGDTQYF. The CDR3 nucleotides read TGTGCCAGCAGTTCCGGCGGGGATACGCAGTATTTT. The chain uses TRBV28 and TRBJ2-3, with D possibly being TRBD2 (5 bases). V shed 4 bases and J shed 6 bases, with 8 bases lying between them. CDR3 length: 12 residues. Germline V gene sequence: CDR1 MDHEN, CDR2 SYDVKM.

The V call is TRBV27, the J call TRBJ1-2, with TRBD1 matching 7 bases. This CDR3 comprises 13 residues. CDR1 MNHEY and CDR2 SMNVEV come from the germline V gene (reference sequence). The J segment lost 8 bases and the V segment lost 5 bases, leaving 8 bases of the junction unmatched. In nucleotides, the CDR3 is TGTGCCAGCAGTATAAGACAGGGCGGAGGCTACACCTTC. Protein product: CASSIRQGGGYTF.